This T cell receptor beta chain was observed in a study of CD8 T cells in ankylosing spondylitis listed by TCRdb under 2017. Broadly, across the study: To find TCR variants linked to disease, the study profiled T cell receptor beta repertoires in ankylosing spondylitis patients and healthy donors. In total, the full study cohort was made up of 108 healthy donors and roughly 27 ankylosing spondylitis patients. Peripheral blood samples were taken, and synovial fluid was additionally collected from ankylosing spondylitis patients. The paper's findings and limits, for the study overall: A CD8+ phenotype was shown by the disease-linked clones, which were found at relatively low frequencies in peripheral blood. Blood from ankylosing spondylitis patients appeared to be characterized by a TCR beta motif made up of seven or eight highly homologous amino acid variants. The disease-linked clones were reported to be significantly enriched in matched synovial fluid samples from ankylosing spondylitis patients. Some TCR beta motif variants had previously been reported in synovial fluid and blood of reactive arthritis patients, which suggested common disease-initiation mechanisms.

This sample was sequenced with an Illumina HiSeq 2500. TCR beta libraries were prepared by quantitative 5'-RACE with molecular barcodes. Per the source publication's procedure: To identify disease-linked TCR variants, a new computational method was used, one built on a probabilistic model of VDJ rearrangement. TCRdb reprocessing: public reads trimmed at Q25 with fastp, clones called with MiXCR, in-frame beta chains kept. For every CDR3 protein sequence, its rows merge into one entry that carries the most common genes and DNA. The V and J calls, along with clone size, are taken from TCRdb and not from the paper's own processing. The sample data list 300,000 to 400,000 distinct CDR3 sequences, and approximately 14% of these were observed just once. Less than 1.1% of the sample lies in the top ten. This clonotype was recorded a few times. It has no known antigen specificity. No per-base quality is available; no much larger clone lies one base away.

Trimming at the junction amounts to 6 bases on V and 7 bases on J, and the germline ends lie 13 bases apart. Including the terminal cysteine and phenylalanine, the CDR3 comprises 13 residues. Only the CDR3 portion is preserved as DNA: 39 bases, with reading frame beginning at the first base. The chain was built from TRBV12-3 or TRBV12-4 and TRBJ2-1; tentative D gene TRBD2, with 5 bases matching. This clonotype was sampled from a male donor with ankylosing spondylitis or in good health (not recorded which). Sequenced material: blood, either unsorted or a sorted T cell fraction (not recorded which). The DNA sequence is given as TGTGCCAGCAGCCCCACTAGTTGGAATGAGCAGTTCTTC. Translated, it reads CASSPTSWNEQFF.